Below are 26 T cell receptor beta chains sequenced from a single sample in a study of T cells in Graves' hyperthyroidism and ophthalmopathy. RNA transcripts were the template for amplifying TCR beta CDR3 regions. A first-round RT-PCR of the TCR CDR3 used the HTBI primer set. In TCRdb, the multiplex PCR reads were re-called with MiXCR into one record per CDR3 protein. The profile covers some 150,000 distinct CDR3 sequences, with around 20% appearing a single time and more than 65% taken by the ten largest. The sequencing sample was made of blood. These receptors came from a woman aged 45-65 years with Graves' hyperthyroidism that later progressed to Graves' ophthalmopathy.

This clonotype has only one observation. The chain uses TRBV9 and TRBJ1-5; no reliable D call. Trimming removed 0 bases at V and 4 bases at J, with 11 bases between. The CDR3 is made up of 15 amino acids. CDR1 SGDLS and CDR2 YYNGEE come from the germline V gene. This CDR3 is CASSVGVGLNQPQHF. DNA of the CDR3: TGTGCCAGCAGCGTAGGGGTGGGTCTTAATCAGCCCCAGCATTTT.

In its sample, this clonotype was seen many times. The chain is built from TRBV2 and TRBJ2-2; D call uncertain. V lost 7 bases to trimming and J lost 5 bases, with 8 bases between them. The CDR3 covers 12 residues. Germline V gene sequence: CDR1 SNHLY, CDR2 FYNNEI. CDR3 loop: CASNVRTGELFF. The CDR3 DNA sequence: TGTGCCAGCAACGTTAGGACCGGGGAGCTGTTTTTT. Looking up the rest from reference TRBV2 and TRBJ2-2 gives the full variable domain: EPEVTQTPSHQVTQMGQEVILRCVPISNHLYFYWYRQILGQKVEFLVSFYNNEISEKSEIFDDQFSVERPDGSNFTLKIRSTKLEDSAMYFCASNVRTGELFFGEGSRLTVL.

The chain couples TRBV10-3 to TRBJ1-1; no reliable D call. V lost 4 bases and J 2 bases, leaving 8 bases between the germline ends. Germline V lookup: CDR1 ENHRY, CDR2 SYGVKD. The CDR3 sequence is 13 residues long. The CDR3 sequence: CAISGGVNTEAFF. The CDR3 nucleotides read TGTGCCATCAGTGGTGGGGTTAACACTGAAGCTTTCTTT.

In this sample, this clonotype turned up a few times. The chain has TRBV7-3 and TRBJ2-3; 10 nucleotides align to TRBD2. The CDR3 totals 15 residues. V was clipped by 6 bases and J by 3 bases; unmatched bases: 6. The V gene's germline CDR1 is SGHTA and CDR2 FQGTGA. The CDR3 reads CASRTSGASTDTQYF. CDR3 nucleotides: TGTGCCAGCAGAACTAGCGGGGCTAGTACAGATACGCAGTATTTT.

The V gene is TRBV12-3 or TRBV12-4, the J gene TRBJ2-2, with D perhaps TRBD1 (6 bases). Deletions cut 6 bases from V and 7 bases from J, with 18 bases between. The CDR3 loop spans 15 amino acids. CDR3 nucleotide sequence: TGTGCCAGCAGCCGCACAGGGACGGAGGTCGGGGAGCTGTTTTTT. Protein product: CASSRTGTEVGELFF.

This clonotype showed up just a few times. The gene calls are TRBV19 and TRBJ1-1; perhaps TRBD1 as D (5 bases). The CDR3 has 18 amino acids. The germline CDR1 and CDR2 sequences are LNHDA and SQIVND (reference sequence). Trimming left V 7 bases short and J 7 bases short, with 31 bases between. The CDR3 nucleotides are TGTGCCAGTACCCCAGGGAGCCGGGTTGGGTCCAAGGGACTTGAAGCTTTCTTT. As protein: CASTPGSRVGSKGLEAFF.

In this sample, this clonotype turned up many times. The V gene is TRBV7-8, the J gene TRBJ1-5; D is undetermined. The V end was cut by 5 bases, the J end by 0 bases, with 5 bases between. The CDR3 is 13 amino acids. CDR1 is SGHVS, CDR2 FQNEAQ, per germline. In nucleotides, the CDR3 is TGTGCCAGCAGCCTTTTTAGCAATCAGCCCCAGCATTTT. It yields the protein CASSLFSNQPQHF.

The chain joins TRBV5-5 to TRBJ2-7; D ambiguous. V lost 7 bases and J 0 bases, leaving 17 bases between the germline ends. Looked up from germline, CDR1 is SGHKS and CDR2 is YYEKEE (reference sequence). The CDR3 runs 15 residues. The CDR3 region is CASLPGQTPSYEQYF. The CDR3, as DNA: TGTGCCAGCTTACCCGGCCAGACACCCTCCTACGAGCAGTACTTC.

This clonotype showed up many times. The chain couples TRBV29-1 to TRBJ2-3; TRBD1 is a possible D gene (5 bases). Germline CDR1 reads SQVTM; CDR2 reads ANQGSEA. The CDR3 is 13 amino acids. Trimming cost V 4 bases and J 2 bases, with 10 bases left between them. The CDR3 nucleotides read TGCAGCGTTGCAGGCAGGGTCACAGATACGCAGTATTTT. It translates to CSVAGRVTDTQYF.

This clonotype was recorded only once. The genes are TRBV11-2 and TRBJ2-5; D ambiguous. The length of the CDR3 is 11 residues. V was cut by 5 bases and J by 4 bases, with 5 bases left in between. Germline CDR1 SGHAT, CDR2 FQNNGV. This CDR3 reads CASSQAETQYF. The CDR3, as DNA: TGTGCCAGCAGCCAGGCAGAGACCCAGTACTTC.

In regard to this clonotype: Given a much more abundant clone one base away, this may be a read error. Here the CDR3 reads CASSFVRDTEAFF. DNA for the CDR3: TGCGCCAGCAGCTTTGTCAGGGACACTGAAGCTTTCTTT. This rearrangement joins TRBV5-1 to TRBJ1-1; D is perhaps TRBD1 (5 bases). Germline loops: CDR1 SGHRS, CDR2 YFSETQ. CDR3 length: 13 residues. With 2 bases removed from V and 3 bases from J, the gap between germline ends came to 8 bases.

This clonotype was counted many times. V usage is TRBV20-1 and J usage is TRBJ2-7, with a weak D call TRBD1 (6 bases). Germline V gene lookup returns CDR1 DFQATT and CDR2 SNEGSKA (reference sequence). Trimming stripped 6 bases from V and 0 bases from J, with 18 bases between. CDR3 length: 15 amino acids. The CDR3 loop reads CSAHDRTASSYEQYF. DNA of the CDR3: TGCAGTGCGCACGACAGGACGGCGAGCTCCTACGAGCAGTACTTC.

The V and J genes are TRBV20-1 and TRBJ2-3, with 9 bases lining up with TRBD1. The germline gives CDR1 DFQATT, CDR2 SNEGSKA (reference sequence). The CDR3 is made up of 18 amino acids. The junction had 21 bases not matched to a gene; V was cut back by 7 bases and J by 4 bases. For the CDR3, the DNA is TGCAGTGTCGCTACCCTCCCGGTCGGGACAGGGTCCCCAGATACGCAGTATTTT. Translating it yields CSVATLPVGTGSPDTQYF.

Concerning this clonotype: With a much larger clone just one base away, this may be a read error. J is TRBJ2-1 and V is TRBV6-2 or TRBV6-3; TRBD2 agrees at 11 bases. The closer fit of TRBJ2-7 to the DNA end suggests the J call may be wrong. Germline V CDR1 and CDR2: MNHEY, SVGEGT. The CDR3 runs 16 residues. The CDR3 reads CAGSHASGRNYNEQYF. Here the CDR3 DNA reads TGTGCCGGCAGTCACGCTAGCGGGAGGAACTACAATGAGCAGTACTTC.

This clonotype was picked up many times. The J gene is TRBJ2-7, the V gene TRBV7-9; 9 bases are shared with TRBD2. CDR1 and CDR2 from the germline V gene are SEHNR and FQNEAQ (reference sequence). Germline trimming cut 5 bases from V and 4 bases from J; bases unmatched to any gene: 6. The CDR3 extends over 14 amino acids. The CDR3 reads CASSISSGNYEQYF. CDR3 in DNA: TGTGCCAGCAGCATTTCTAGCGGGAATTACGAGCAGTACTTC.

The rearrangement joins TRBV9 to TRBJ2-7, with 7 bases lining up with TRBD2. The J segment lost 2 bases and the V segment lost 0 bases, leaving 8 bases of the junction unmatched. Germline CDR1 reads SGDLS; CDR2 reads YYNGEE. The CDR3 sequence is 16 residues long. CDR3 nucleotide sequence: TGTGCCAGCAGCGTAGAGGAGGGAGGGCCGACCTACGAGCAGTACTTC. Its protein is CASSVEEGGPTYEQYF.

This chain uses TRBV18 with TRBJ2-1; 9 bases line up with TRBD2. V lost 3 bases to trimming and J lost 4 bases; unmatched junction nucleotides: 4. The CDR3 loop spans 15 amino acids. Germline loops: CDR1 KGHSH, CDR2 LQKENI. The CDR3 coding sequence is TGTGCCAGCTCACCCGGGACTAGCCTTTACAATGAGCAGTTCTTC. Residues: CASSPGTSLYNEQFF.

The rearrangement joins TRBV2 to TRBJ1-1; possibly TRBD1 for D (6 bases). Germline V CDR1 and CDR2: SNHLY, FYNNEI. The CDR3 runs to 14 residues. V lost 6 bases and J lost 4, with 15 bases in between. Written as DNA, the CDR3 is TGTGCCAGCAGCGAAACACAGGGCAGCACTGAAGCTTTCTTT. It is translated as CASSETQGSTEAFF. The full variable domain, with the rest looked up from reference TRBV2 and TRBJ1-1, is EPEVTQTPSHQVTQMGQEVILRCVPISNHLYFYWYRQILGQKVEFLVSFYNNEISEKSEIFDDQFSVERPDGSNFTLKIRSTKLEDSAMYFCASSETQGSTEAFFGQGTRLTVV.

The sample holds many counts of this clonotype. CDR3 residues: CASSLSGVNSGNTIYF. Written as DNA, the CDR3 is TGCGCCAGCAGCTTGTCGGGAGTTAACTCTGGAAACACCATATATTTT. The chain recombines TRBV5-1 with TRBJ1-3; no clear D gene. Germline V gene data show CDR1 as SGHRS and CDR2 as YFSETQ. The CDR3 loop spans 16 amino acids. V lost 1 base, J lost 0 bases, and 11 bases lay in between.

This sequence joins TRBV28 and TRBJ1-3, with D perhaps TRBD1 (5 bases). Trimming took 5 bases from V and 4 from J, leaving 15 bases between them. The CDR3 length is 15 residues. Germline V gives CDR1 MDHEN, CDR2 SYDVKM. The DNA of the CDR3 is TGTGCCAGCAGTCCCCCCCTCGGGACGGGAAACACCATATATTTT. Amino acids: CASSPPLGTGNTIYF.

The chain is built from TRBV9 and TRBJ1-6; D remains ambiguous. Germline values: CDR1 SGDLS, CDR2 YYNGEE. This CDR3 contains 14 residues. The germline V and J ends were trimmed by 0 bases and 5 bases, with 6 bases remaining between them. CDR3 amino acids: CASSVGSDNSPLHF. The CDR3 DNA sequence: TGTGCCAGCAGCGTAGGGAGCGATAATTCACCCCTCCACTTT.

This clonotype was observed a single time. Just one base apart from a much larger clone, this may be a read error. The CDR3 here is CAWSGRLSGNTTYF. CDR3 sequence (DNA): TGTGCCTGGAGTGGACGGCTCTCTGGAAACACCACATATTTT. The V call is TRBV30, the J call TRBJ1-3; D ambiguous. The CDR3 length is 14 residues. Germline V gives CDR1 GTSNPN, CDR2 SVGIG (reference sequence).

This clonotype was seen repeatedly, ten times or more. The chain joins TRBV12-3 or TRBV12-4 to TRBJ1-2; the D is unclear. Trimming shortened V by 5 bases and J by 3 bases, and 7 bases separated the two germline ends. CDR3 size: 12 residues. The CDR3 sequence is CASSPQDYGYTF. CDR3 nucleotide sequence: TGTGCCAGCAGTCCCCAGGACTATGGCTACACCTTC.

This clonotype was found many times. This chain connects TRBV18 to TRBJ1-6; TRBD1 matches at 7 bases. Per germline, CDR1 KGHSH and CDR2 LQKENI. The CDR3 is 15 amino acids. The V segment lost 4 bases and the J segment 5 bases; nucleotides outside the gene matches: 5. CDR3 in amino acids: CASSHLGTDNSPLHF. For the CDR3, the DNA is TGTGCCAGCTCACATTTAGGGACAGATAATTCACCCCTCCACTTT.

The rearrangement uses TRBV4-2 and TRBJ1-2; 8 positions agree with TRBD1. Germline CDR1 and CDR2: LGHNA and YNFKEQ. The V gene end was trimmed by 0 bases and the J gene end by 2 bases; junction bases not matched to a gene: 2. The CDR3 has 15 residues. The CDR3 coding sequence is TGTGCCAGCAGCCAAGACCGACAGGGGAACTATGGCTACACCTTC. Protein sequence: CASSQDRQGNYGYTF.

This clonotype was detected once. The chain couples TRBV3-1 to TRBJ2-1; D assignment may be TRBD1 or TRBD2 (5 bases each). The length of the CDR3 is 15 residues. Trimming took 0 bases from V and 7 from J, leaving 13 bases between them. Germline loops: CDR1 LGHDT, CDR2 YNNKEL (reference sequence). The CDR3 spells CASSQDSGTGNEQFF. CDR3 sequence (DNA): TGTGCCAGCAGCCAAGATTCCGGGACGGGAAATGAGCAGTTCTTC.